This T cell receptor beta chain was identified during a study of blood T cell repertoires in COVID-19. Turning to the study itself: Donors in the United States, Italy and Spain gave samples during acute or convalescent COVID-19. The cDNA or gDNA used as material had been derived from T cells, B-cell-depleted T cells, or PBMCs.

Original analysis: For nucleated cells, counts were estimated from reference gene primer amplification. TCRdb keeps only in-frame clones here, not all; method: immunoSEQ multiplex PCR. D and trimming were read from the DNA, whereas the V and J calls and clone size are those reported in that table. Here the sample spans nearly 250,000 clones, approximately 86% being singletons. The receptor was derived from a woman in her sixties who had recovered from COVID-19. The sample consisted of peripheral blood.

CDR3 in amino acids: CASITDSYGYTF. For the CDR3, the DNA is TGTGCCAGCATAACCGACAGCTATGGCTACACCTTC. This chain links TRBV2 with TRBJ1-2; maybe TRBD1 (5 bases). CDR3 size: 12 residues. Looked up from germline, CDR1 is SNHLY and CDR2 is FYNNEI. V shed 7 bases and J shed 4 bases, with 10 bases lying between them.